The 4 T cell receptor beta chains below all came from one sample that was sequenced in a study of control samples from healthy donors and cancer patients. Data came from immunoSEQ multiplex PCR; TCRdb stores just in-frame clones and leaves some out. This table holds about 160,000 clones, about 90% found once. Input material: blood. These receptors all come from a man aged 30-40 years in good health.

The rearrangement joins TRBV7-9 to TRBJ2-3, with 11 bases matching TRBD2. The germline V gene has CDR1 SEHNR and CDR2 FQNEAQ (reference sequence). J was trimmed by 2 bases and V by 4 bases; bases with no gene match: 5. The CDR3 runs 16 residues. The CDR3 sequence is CASSSLAGGLTDTQYF. CDR3 sequence (DNA): TGTGCCAGCAGCTCCTTAGCGGGAGGGCTCACAGATACGCAGTATTTT.

V is TRBV14 and J is TRBJ2-5; the D gene is possibly TRBD2 (6 bases). Germline assignment: CDR1 SGHDN and CDR2 FVKESK. Trimming cost V 5 bases and J 1 base, with 11 bases left between them. The CDR3 extends over 14 amino acids. CDR3 protein: CASSSWGGQETQYF. CDR3 bases: TGTGCCAGCAGCTCGTGGGGAGGCCAAGAGACCCAGTACTTC.

The chain couples TRBV12-3 or TRBV12-4 to TRBJ2-3, with D possibly being TRBD2 (6 bases). The V end lost 8 bases, the J end lost 2 bases, and 11 bases lay between the germline ends. There are 13 residues in the CDR3. CDR3 amino acids: CASGAGITDTQYF. Here the CDR3 DNA reads TGTGCCAGCGGCGCGGGGATCACAGATACGCAGTATTTT.

The chain is built from TRBV3-1 (or the pseudogene TRBV3-2) and TRBJ1-2; 7 bases match TRBD1. This CDR3 comprises 14 residues. CDR1 is LGHDT, CDR2 YNNKEL, per germline (reference sequence). V trimming: 2 bases; J trimming: 4 bases; junction bases outside the gene matches: 4. This CDR3 reads CASSQPGQAYGYTF. CDR3 coding DNA: TGTGCCAGCAGCCAACCAGGACAGGCCTATGGCTACACCTTC.